This T cell receptor (beta chain) derives from a study of Ad26.COV2.S vaccination and SARS-CoV-2 variants. V shed 5 bases and J shed 10 bases, with 11 bases lying between them. Germline-derived CDR1 and CDR2 are MDHEN and SYDVKM. The CDR3 is 11 amino acids. TCRdb keeps only in-frame clones here, not all; method: immunoSEQ multiplex PCR. This table has under 600,000 clones, 70% to 90% appearing once. Regarding treatment: around 19 received Ad26.COV2.S at low or high dose, single or two shots; 5 received placebo; per-sample allocation not given. Material that was analyzed had been drawn on day 63 after the first vaccine or placebo injection.

The source material was peripheral blood, sampled in a trial of Ad26.COV2.S vaccine versus placebo. This sequence joins TRBV28 and TRBJ1-1; no definite D call. The clonotype was recovered from a person between 18 and 59 years old who received the Ad26.COV2.S COVID-19 vaccine or a placebo. The CDR3 here is CASSRRTGAFF. The CDR3 DNA reads as TGTGCCAGCAGTCGGAGGACGGGAGCTTTCTTT.